The 21 T cell receptor beta chains below come from one sample, sequenced in a study of T-cell reconstitution after alpha-beta-depleted transplantation in children. Unique molecular identifiers featured in how the TCRbeta library was prepared. TCRdb processed the PCR reads anew with MiXCR; each CDR3 protein has one entry. Of around 410,000 distinct CDR3 sequences listed, roughly 10% were seen once; the top ten hold about 5%. The input for sequencing was PBMCs from the stem cell graft donor, taken from the stem cell graft. The receptors stem from a human donor who donated a stem cell graft to a child with acute myeloid leukemia.

The table lists this clonotype with many counts. V gene TRBV3-1 combines with J gene TRBJ2-1; the match to TRBD1 covers 10 bases. Germline V gene data show CDR1 as LGHDT and CDR2 as YNNKEL (reference sequence). The V and J ends lost 4 bases and 12 bases, in that order; junction bases with no gene match: 9. The CDR3 is made up of 14 amino acids. The CDR3 DNA reads as TGTGCCAGCAGCCCCGGGACAGGGGTCAAGGTGCAGTTCTTC. This codes for CASSPGTGVKVQFF.

The chain employs TRBV12-3 or TRBV12-4 and TRBJ2-3, with D perhaps TRBD1 or TRBD2 (6 bases each). This CDR3 comprises 15 residues. Trimming took off 1 base at V and 2 bases at J, with 10 bases between the two ends. The CDR3: CASSLGGGPTDTQYF. The CDR3 DNA follows: TGTGCCAGCAGTTTAGGAGGGGGGCCCACAGATACGCAGTATTTT.

Many counts were recorded for this clonotype. The rearrangement links TRBV4-2 to TRBJ2-3, with a tentative D call TRBD2 (6 bases). Germline lookup yields CDR1 LGHNA and CDR2 YNFKEQ. Trimming removed 0 bases at V and 2 bases at J, with 12 bases between. There are 16 residues in the CDR3. CDR3 DNA sequence: TGTGCCAGCAGCCAAGACGGGAGAGGGACCACAGATACGCAGTATTTT. Encoded protein: CASSQDGRGTTDTQYF.

The rearrangement joins TRBV12-3 or TRBV12-4 to TRBJ1-5, with 10 positions matching TRBD1. After removal of 6 bases from V and 5 bases from J, the junction contained 7 bases not matched to a gene. The CDR3 has 15 amino acids. The CDR3 DNA sequence: TGTGCCAGCAGAGGACAGGGGGTAAGGGATCAGCCCCAGCATTTT. Residues: CASRGQGVRDQPQHF.

In this sample, this clonotype turned up many times. The rearrangement joins TRBV6-4 to TRBJ2-3; 10 nucleotides agree with TRBD2. CDR1 MRHNA and CDR2 SNTAGT come from the germline V gene. This CDR3 spans 15 amino acids. The trim removed 5 bases at V and 4 bases at J, leaving 6 bases unmatched. CDR3 loop: CASSQLAGSADTQYF. CDR3 bases: TGTGCCAGCAGTCAACTAGCGGGAAGCGCAGATACGCAGTATTTT.

This chain joins TRBV16 and TRBJ2-7; unclear D gene. Between the trimmed V and J ends, which lost 0 bases and 7 bases, there was a span of 16 bases. This CDR3 is built from 15 residues. Germline-derived CDR1 and CDR2 are KGHSY and FQNENV. The CDR3 coding sequence is TGTGCCAGCAGCCAATCACGGGCGCCGGGTTGGGAGCAGTACGTC. This gives the protein CASSQSRAPGWEQYV.

This chain connects TRBV7-2 to TRBJ2-5; tentatively, D is TRBD1 or TRBD2 (6 bases each). CDR1 is SGHTA, CDR2 FQGNSA, per germline. The CDR3 totals 18 residues. Trimming removed 0 bases at V and 2 bases at J, with 19 bases between. The chain's CDR3 is CASSLAGFGGAGQETQYF. In nucleotides, the CDR3 is TGTGCCAGCAGCTTAGCTGGGTTCGGGGGCGCGGGACAAGAGACCCAGTACTTC.

V usage is TRBV5-1 and J usage is TRBJ2-1; 8 positions match TRBD1. Germline V gives CDR1 SGHRS, CDR2 YFSETQ. This CDR3 spans 17 amino acids. V dropped 4 bases and J dropped 0; count of bases not matched to a gene: 9. The CDR3 coding sequence is TGCGCCAGCAGCCCCGACAGGGGCTTATTCTCCTACAATGAGCAGTTCTTC. This gives the protein CASSPDRGLFSYNEQFF.

This clonotype was recorded a few times. The chain couples TRBV29-1 to TRBJ1-1; D unresolved. The CDR3 is 12 residues long. Germline V CDR1 and CDR2: SQVTM, ANQGSEA. V was shortened by 4 bases and J by 5 bases, with 11 bases between the two germline ends. The CDR3 region is CSVVKVGTEAFF. As DNA, the CDR3 is TGCAGCGTTGTGAAGGTGGGGACTGAAGCTTTCTTT.

V usage is TRBV7-6 and J usage is TRBJ2-7; 11 nucleotides line up with TRBD1. This CDR3 is built from 15 residues. CDR1 and CDR2 (germline): SGHVS, FNYEAQ. V gave up 2 bases and J gave up 5 bases; unmatched junction bases: 5. The CDR3 DNA sequence: TGTGCCAGCAGCTTATCGGACAGGGGGCGGAACGAGCAGTACTTC. Amino acids: CASSLSDRGRNEQYF.

This chain uses TRBV13 with TRBJ2-3; a possible D gene is TRBD2 (5 bases). The CDR3 runs to 15 residues. V was shortened by 1 base and J by 1 base, with 9 bases between the two germline ends. CDR1 is PRHDT and CDR2 is FYEKMQ in the germline V gene (reference sequence). The CDR3 DNA sequence: TGTGCCAGCAGCTTAGAGGTGGAGGGCACAGATACGCAGTATTTT. This gives the protein CASSLEVEGTDTQYF.

The J gene is TRBJ2-1, the V gene TRBV7-8, with D possibly matching TRBD1 (6 bases). This CDR3 region has 16 residues. Germline V gene sequence: CDR1 SGHVS, CDR2 FQNEAQ. V gave up 0 bases and J gave up 0 bases, with 9 bases separating them. The CDR3 is CASSLAGASSYNEQFF. CDR3 DNA: TGTGCCAGCAGCTTAGCGGGGGCCTCCTCCTACAATGAGCAGTTCTTC. Full variable domain (missing parts from reference TRBV7-8 and TRBJ2-1): GAGVSQSPRYKVAKRGQDVALRCDPISGHVSLFWYQQALGQGPEFLTYFQNEAQLDKSGLPSDRFFAERPEGSVSTLKIQRTQQEDSAVYLCASSLAGASSYNEQFFGPGTRLTVL.

The rearrangement uses TRBV6-1 and TRBJ1-2, with TRBD1 identical over 7 bases. J was trimmed by 7 bases and V by 6 bases; bases with no gene match: 11. The CDR3 sequence is 14 residues long. Germline values: CDR1 MNHNS, CDR2 SASEGT. This chain's CDR3 is CASRETGISSGYTF. The CDR3 DNA sequence: TGTGCCAGCAGGGAGACAGGGATAAGTAGTGGCTACACCTTC.

The rearrangement joins TRBV20-1 to TRBJ2-5, with 13 positions matching TRBD2. This CDR3 has 16 residues. CDR1 is DFQATT, CDR2 SNEGSKA, per germline (reference sequence). The V and J ends lost 0 bases and 2 bases, in that order; junction bases with no gene match: 3. CDR3 DNA sequence: TGCAGTGCTAGAGATTGGGGACTAGCGGGACAAGAGACCCAGTACTTC. It translates to CSARDWGLAGQETQYF.

The V and J genes are TRBV7-9 and TRBJ2-1; D is unclear. Trimming cost V 3 bases and J 6 bases, with 6 bases left between them. The CDR3 totals 12 residues. Germline values: CDR1 SEHNR, CDR2 FQNEAQ (reference sequence). The CDR3 loop reads CASSLHGNEQFF. The CDR3 DNA reads as TGTGCCAGCAGCTTGCATGGCAATGAGCAGTTCTTC.

This chain connects TRBV12-3 or TRBV12-4 to TRBJ2-2; D gene ambiguous. The V end lost 6 bases, the J end lost 0 bases, and 8 bases lay between the germline ends. The CDR3 extends over 14 amino acids. CDR3 sequence: CASSRRPNTGELFF. The CDR3 nucleotides read TGTGCCAGCAGCCGCCGTCCGAACACCGGGGAGCTGTTTTTT.

This sequence joins TRBV5-1 and TRBJ2-1; 7 positions agree with TRBD1. The germline V gene encodes CDR1 SGHRS and CDR2 YFSETQ. V lost 4 bases and J lost 2; bases outside the gene matches: 6. The CDR3 is made up of 15 amino acids. The CDR3 DNA reads TGCGCCAGCAGCCCGACAGGGAATACCTACAATGAGCAGTTCTTC. Its protein product is CASSPTGNTYNEQFF.

The V gene is TRBV20-1, the J gene TRBJ1-1; a possible D gene is TRBD1 (6 bases). CDR3 length equals 17 residues. The germline gives CDR1 DFQATT, CDR2 SNEGSKA (reference sequence). CDR3 residues: CCSRGQGRAIWNTEAFF. The CDR3 nucleotides are TGCTGCTCCAGGGGCCAGGGAAGGGCAATATGGAACACTGAAGCTTTCTTT.

This clonotype has a handful of counts. The chain combines TRBV5-1 with TRBJ2-3, with 10 bases fitting TRBD1. The CDR3 covers 15 residues. CDR1 is SGHRS, CDR2 YFSETQ, per germline. The V segment lost 4 bases and the J segment 2 bases; nucleotides outside the gene matches: 4. In DNA form, the CDR3 reads TGCGCCAGCAGCCCGGGACAGGGGTACACAGATACGCAGTATTTT. Protein: CASSPGQGYTDTQYF. Full variable domain (outside the CDR3, taken from reference TRBV5-1 and TRBJ2-3): KAGVTQTPRYLIKTRGQQVTLSCSPISGHRSVSWYQQTPGQGLQFLFEYFSETQRNKGNFPGRFSGRQFSNSRSEMNVSTLELGDSALYLCASSPGQGYTDTQYFGPGTRLTVL.

V gene TRBV12-3 or TRBV12-4 combines with J gene TRBJ1-1, with D possibly TRBD1 on 5 matching bases. CDR3 size: 17 residues. Trimming shortened V by 1 base and J by 3 bases, and 18 bases separated the two germline ends. The CDR3 here is CASSLGPDPRDHTEAFF. CDR3 nucleotides: TGTGCCAGCAGTTTAGGCCCGGACCCCAGGGATCACACTGAAGCTTTCTTT.

This clonotype has a handful of counts. This chain uses TRBV7-2 with TRBJ1-1; maybe TRBD1 (5 bases). Trimming took 7 bases from V and 4 from J, leaving 22 bases between them. Per germline, CDR1 SGHTA and CDR2 FQGNSA. CDR3 length equals 16 residues. The CDR3 nucleotides read TGTGCCAGCACCCGCTCAGTCGGGGGAGTGGTCACTGAAGCTTTCTTT. The encoded protein is CASTRSVGGVVTEAFF.